The 18 T cell receptor beta chains below come from one sample, sequenced in a study of molecular identifiers for immune sequencing clone quantification (dated 2018 in TCRdb). Libraries were prepared through PCR. Sequencing was carried out with an Illumina HiSeq 4000. TCRdb's own reprocessing of the public reads used fastp at Q25 and MiXCR and kept productive beta chains. Each entry merges the rows of one CDR3 protein and shows their most common DNA and genes. The sample table holds a few hundred thousand distinct CDR3 sequences, of which roughly a fifth were seen once. Around 0.84% of the sample is held by the ten biggest clonotypes. The sample consisted of naive CD8+ T cells from blood, with Jurkat cell RNA spiked in. Sample cell subset or site, as interpreted from the label and publication: FACS-sorted CD8+CD4-CCR7+CD45RA+ naive T cells. The origin of the receptors is a human donor in good health. Some libraries in this study had Jurkat cell RNA spiked in.

There are a few counts of this clonotype. This sequence joins TRBV9 and TRBJ2-2; TRBD2 might be the D (7 bases). Germline CDR1 SGDLS, CDR2 YYNGEE. The CDR3 sequence is 14 residues long. Trimming shortened V by 4 bases and J by 4 bases, and 11 bases separated the two germline ends. The CDR3 spells CASSRGGVTGELFF. CDR3 DNA sequence: TGTGCCAGCAGCCGAGGGGGGGTCACCGGGGAGCTGTTTTTT.

The V gene is TRBV4-3, the J gene TRBJ1-1; no clear D gene. CDR1 and CDR2 from the germline V gene are LGHNA and YSLEER. This CDR3 region has 13 residues. Trimming took 1 base from V and 1 from J, leaving 4 bases between them. CDR3 in amino acids: CASSQAANTEAFF. For the CDR3, the DNA is TGCGCCAGCAGCCAAGCAGCGAACACTGAAGCTTTCTTT.

V and J are TRBV5-6 and TRBJ1-1; maybe TRBD1 (5 bases). Trimming left V 0 bases short and J 10 bases short, with 13 bases between. Germline V lookup: CDR1 SGHDT, CDR2 YYEEEE. The CDR3 runs 13 residues. The CDR3 sequence: CASSLGQGNRAFF. CDR3 DNA sequence: TGTGCCAGCAGCTTGGGGCAGGGAAATAGAGCTTTCTTT.

This clonotype was detected a few times. The chain has TRBV24-1 and TRBJ2-3; perhaps TRBD2 as D (6 bases). Trimming cost V 4 bases and J 5 bases, with 18 bases left between them. Germline V lookup: CDR1 KGHDR, CDR2 SFDVKD. The CDR3 has 16 residues. The CDR3 protein is CATSEAGTLRQDTQYF. DNA for the CDR3: TGTGCCACCAGTGAGGCCGGGACTCTCAGGCAAGATACGCAGTATTTT.

This chain links TRBV6-2 or TRBV6-3 with TRBJ2-1; possible D gene TRBD2, 6 bases. Trimming left V 2 bases short and J 6 bases short, with 11 bases between. CDR1 is MNHEY, CDR2 SVGEGT, per germline. The CDR3 runs to 14 residues. CDR3: CASSYGGLLNEQFF. The CDR3 DNA reads TGTGCCAGCAGTTACGGGGGACTCCTCAATGAGCAGTTCTTC.

The chain combines TRBV7-9 with TRBJ2-2, with D perhaps matching TRBD1 (6 bases). The germline CDR1 and CDR2 sequences are SEHNR and FQNEAQ (reference sequence). The CDR3 consists of 19 residues. The V and J ends lost 2 bases and 0 bases respectively, with 19 bases between them. The CDR3 DNA follows: TGTGCCAGCAGCTTACACAGGGAAACTTTCACTACGAACACCGGGGAGCTGTTTTTT. Its protein product is CASSLHRETFTTNTGELFF.

This clonotype was found a few times. The CDR3 end shows no conserved phenylalanine or tryptophan, and so a read error is likely. This CDR3 reads CASSLARMTGGNSPLHL. CDR3 nucleotides: TGTGCCAGCAGTTTAGCCCGCATGACAGGGGGCAATTCACCCCTCCACCTT. V is TRBV28 and J is TRBJ1-6, with 10 bases aligning to TRBD1. Germline assignment: CDR1 MDHEN and CDR2 SYDVKM. V shed 2 bases and J 7 bases; nucleotides not matched to a gene: 8. The CDR3 is made up of 17 amino acids.

The chain recombines TRBV20-1 with TRBJ2-7, with 7 bases fitting TRBD2. Germline-derived CDR1 and CDR2 are DFQATT and SNEGSKA (reference sequence). Trimming removed 0 bases from V and 4 bases from J; junction bases left unmatched: 3. The CDR3 extends over 13 amino acids. The CDR3 region is CSAREGGSYEQYF. The CDR3 nucleotides read TGCAGTGCTAGAGAGGGCGGGAGTTACGAGCAGTACTTC.

This chain uses TRBV3-1 with TRBJ2-5; tentatively, D is TRBD2 (6 bases). Trimming took off 3 bases at V and 0 bases at J, with 20 bases between the two ends. CDR3 size: 18 residues. Germline loops: CDR1 LGHDT, CDR2 YNNKEL (reference sequence). The CDR3 bases are TGTGCCAGCAGCCAGCTCTTTTTGGGGGGAAGTAACCAAGAGACCCAGTACTTC. Its translation is CASSQLFLGGSNQETQYF.

The chain couples TRBV9 to TRBJ2-1, with 9 bases matching TRBD1. The length of the CDR3 is 16 residues. V lost 3 bases to trimming and J lost 0 bases; unmatched junction nucleotides: 4. Per germline, CDR1 SGDLS and CDR2 YYNGEE. The DNA for the CDR3 is TGTGCCAGCAGCGAAAAACAGGGGGCCTCCTACAATGAGCAGTTCTTC. It codes for CASSEKQGASYNEQFF.

This clonotype was counted many times. J is TRBJ2-1 and V is TRBV5-1; 15 positions agree with TRBD2. Germline V lookup: CDR1 SGHRS, CDR2 YFSETQ. This CDR3 has 21 residues. V shed 0 bases and J 6 bases; nucleotides not matched to a gene: 16. The CDR3 region has the DNA TGCGCCAGCAGCTTGGTTCCAACCCGAGGACTAGCGGGAGGGCGTCTCAATGAGCAGTTCTTC. It yields the protein CASSLVPTRGLAGGRLNEQFF.

This rearrangement joins TRBV5-1 to TRBJ2-1; possible D gene TRBD2, 6 bases. The CDR3 has 17 amino acids. The germline gives CDR1 SGHRS, CDR2 YFSETQ. Trimming stripped 0 bases from V and 8 bases from J, with 21 bases between. The CDR3 bases are TGCGCCAGCAGCTTGGATTTTCGGAAAGCTAGCGCCGATGAGCAGTTCTTC. Translated, it gives CASSLDFRKASADEQFF.

In its sample, this clonotype was seen many times. The CDR3 bases are TGTGCCTGGAGTGAAAGGGATGAAAAACTGTTTTTT. It codes for CAWSERDEKLFF. The rearrangement links TRBV30 to TRBJ1-4; no firm D call. Germline values: CDR1 GTSNPN, CDR2 SVGIG (reference sequence). This CDR3 comprises 12 residues. V was shortened by 1 base and J by 6 bases, with 6 bases between the two germline ends. Using reference TRBV30 and TRBJ1-4 for the parts outside the CDR3, the full variable domain is SQTIHQWPATLVQPVGSPLSLECTVEGTSNPNLYWYRQAAGRGLQLLFYSVGIGQISSEVPQNLSASRPQDRQFILSSKKLLLSDSGFYLCAWSERDEKLFFGSGTQLSVL.

This clonotype was found a few times. The chain uses TRBV28 and TRBJ2-7; D is ambiguous. Trimming took off 2 bases at V and 0 bases at J, with 14 bases between the two ends. Germline values: CDR1 MDHEN, CDR2 SYDVKM. The CDR3 loop spans 16 amino acids. The chain's CDR3 is CASSLDETTSSYEQYF. The CDR3 DNA reads TGTGCCAGCAGTTTAGATGAGACCACAAGCTCCTACGAGCAGTACTTC.

The chain recombines TRBV19 with TRBJ2-2, with D perhaps TRBD1 (6 bases). Germline CDR1 and CDR2: LNHDA and SQIVND (reference sequence). The CDR3 runs to 17 residues. V lost 5 bases and J 4 bases, leaving 20 bases between the germline ends. This CDR3 reads CASSPSDTGLRTGELFF. In DNA form, the CDR3 reads TGTGCCAGTAGTCCCTCCGACACAGGGCTGCGCACCGGGGAGCTGTTTTTT.

This clonotype was counted at least ten times. The CDR3 nucleotides are TGTGCCAGCAGCCCGGATAGGACGCTAAATGAGCAGTACTTC. Residues: CASSPDRTLNEQYF. This chain joins TRBV28 and TRBJ2-7; no clear D gene. CDR1 and CDR2 from the germline V gene are MDHEN and SYDVKM. The CDR3 length is 14 residues. V was shortened by 6 bases and J by 7 bases, with 19 bases between the two germline ends.

Notes on this clonotype: This may stem from a read error, because a much larger clone lies one nucleotide away. The conserved phenylalanine or tryptophan is not found at the CDR3 terminus, so this likely reflects a read error. V usage is TRBV9 and J usage is TRBJ2-5; D remains ambiguous. Trimming left V 4 bases short and J 7 bases short, with 14 bases between. The germline CDR1 and CDR2 sequences are SGDLS and YYNGEE. The CDR3 has 13 amino acids. In DNA, the CDR3 is TGTGCCAGCAGCACGAGGTGGGATCCGACCCAGTACCTC. This encodes CASSTRWDPTQYL.

As concerns this clonotype: This may come from a read error, since a much larger clone is one base off. This chain uses TRBV2 with TRBJ2-3; 11 bases match TRBD2. CDR3 length: 15 residues. With 6 bases clipped from V and 6 bases from J, the junction kept 8 bases outside the gene matches. CDR1 and CDR2 (germline): SNHLY, FYNNEI. CDR3 DNA sequence: TGTGCCAGCAGCAGACTAGCGGGGTCCTTCGATACGCAGTATTTT. Residues: CASSRLAGSFDTQYF.